The rows below give T cell receptor beta chains drawn from one sample of a study of radiation and T cells in renal cell carcinoma. The repertoire was sequenced with immunoSEQ multiplex PCR; TCRdb's copy has only in-frame clones and lacks some. The data show around 100,000 clones, about 79% seen once. The sample was blood, taken from a patient whose treatment included radiotherapy and nephrectomy. These receptors originate from a man in his 60s with renal cell carcinoma. Both conserved end residues are part of each CDR3. A D gene is named only where the DNA matches it firmly. Expanded clones are given a class, and other clones once, few, many or no size at all.

-	TRBV27	TRBJ2-7	TRBD1	CASRWTGGYEQYF	TGTGCCAGCAGATGGACAGGAGGCTACGAGCAGTACTTC
-	TRBV4-3	TRBJ2-7	-	CASSTDYSSYEQYF	TGCGCCAGCAGCACGGACTACAGCTCCTACGAGCAGTACTTC
-	TRBV7-2	TRBJ2-1	TRBD2	CASSLEGSSGSHEQFF	TGTGCCAGCAGCTTAGAGGGGTCTAGCGGGAGCCATGAGCAGTTCTTC
once	TRBV6-5	TRBJ2-7	-	CASQFRASSYEQYF	TGTGCCAGTCAGTTCAGGGCGAGCTCCTACGAGCAGTACTTC
-	TRBV18	TRBJ2-7	TRBD2	CASSPPLRLATYEQYF	TGTGCCAGCTCACCACCCCTACGACTAGCGACGTACGAGCAGTACTTC
-	TRBV4-2	TRBJ2-1	TRBD2	CASSHDVSGSGFPFF	TGTGCCAGCAGCCACGATGTTAGCGGGAGCGGATTTCCGTTCTTC
-	TRBV19	TRBJ2-3	-	CASSIGGYTDTQYF	TGTGCCAGTAGTATAGGGGGATACACAGATACGCAGTATTTT
once	TRBV5-1	TRBJ2-7	-	CASSLVGLSDYEQYF	TGCGCCAGCAGCTTGGTAGGACTATCGGATTACGAGCAGTACTTC
-	TRBV5-1	TRBJ2-7	-	CASSWGSEQYF	TGCGCCAGCAGCTGGGGGAGCGAGCAGTACTTC
-	TRBV7-3	TRBJ1-2	TRBD1	CASSLSDRVDYGYTF	TGTGCCAGCAGCTTATCGGACAGGGTAGATTATGGCTACACCTTC
once	TRBV9	TRBJ2-1	-	CASSVGSDYNEQFF	TGTGCCAGCAGCGTAGGTTCCGACTACAATGAGCAGTTCTTC
-	TRBV28	TRBJ2-7	TRBD1	CASRRQGKPYEQYF	TGTGCCAGCAGGCGACAGGGAAAACCCTACGAGCAGTACTTC
many	TRBV2	TRBJ1-2	-	CASSPTGTGYGYTF	TGTGCCAGCAGCCCCACCGGGACGGGTTATGGCTACACCTTC
-	TRBV7-9	TRBJ2-3	-	CASSSQGEGTDTQYF	TGTGCCAGCAGCTCCCAGGGGGAGGGCACAGATACGCAGTATTTT
-	TRBV9	TRBJ1-1	-	CASSVGGWGVKAFF	TGTGCCAGCAGCGTAGGCGGGTGGGGGGTCAAAGCTTTCTTT
-	TRBV7-9	TRBJ2-1	TRBD2	CASSFLGLAGDEQFF	TGTGCCAGCAGCTTCTTGGGACTAGCGGGAGACGAGCAGTTCTTC
-	TRBV6-5	TRBJ2-5	-	CASSNQETQYF	TGTGCCAGCAGTAACCAAGAGACCCAGTACTTC
-	TRBV19	TRBJ2-2	TRBD1	CASSMGQGAGELFF	TGTGCCAGTAGTATGGGACAGGGGGCCGGGGAGCTGTTTTTT
-	TRBV2	TRBJ2-2	-	CASLPGGYGELFF	TGTGCCAGCCTTCCTGGGGGATACGGGGAGCTGTTTTTT
-	TRBV29-1	TRBJ2-1	TRBD2	CSVSGLAGGHEQFF	TGCAGCGTTTCGGGACTAGCGGGAGGGCATGAGCAGTTCTTC
-	TRBV9	TRBJ2-3	TRBD2	CASSTLAGERHTQYF	TGTGCCAGCAGCACCCTAGCGGGAGAACGTCATACGCAGTATTTT
-	TRBV7-2	TRBJ2-1	-	CASSQGRGTNEQFF	TGTGCCAGCAGCCAGGGGCGGGGAACCAATGAGCAGTTCTTC
once	TRBV15	TRBJ2-3	-	CATGWGTSTDTQYF	TGTGCCACCGGGTGGGGCACTAGCACAGATACGCAGTATTTT
-	TRBV5-6	TRBJ1-5	-	CASSLGGIDQPQHF	TGTGCCAGCAGCTTGGGAGGGATCGATCAGCCCCAGCATTTT
-	TRBV5-8	TRBJ2-7	-	CASSLTPGEQYF	TGTGCCAGCAGCTTGACCCCTGGCGAGCAGTACTTC
-	TRBV14	TRBJ1-3	-	CASSQEIRRTASGNTIYF	TGTGCCAGCAGCCAAGAAATTCGACGGACTGCCTCTGGAAACACCATATATTTT
once	TRBV5-5	TRBJ2-7	TRBD2	CASSLALAGISYEQYF	TGTGCCAGCAGCTTGGCCCTAGCGGGGATCTCCTACGAGCAGTACTTC
-	TRBV5-1	TRBJ2-7	-	CASSLGTNYEQYF	TGCGCCAGCAGCTTGGGGACGAACTACGAGCAGTACTTC
-	TRBV14	TRBJ2-2	TRBD2	CASSRGRAGELFF	TGTGCCAGCAGCCGCGGGAGGGCCGGGGAGCTGTTTTTT
-	TRBV27	TRBJ2-4	TRBD1	CASSSRSLQGRWGNIQYF	TGTGCCAGCAGTTCAAGGTCATTACAGGGGCGGTGGGGGAACATTCAGTACTTC
-	TRBV7-9	TRBJ1-2	-	CASSSGEANGYTF	TGTGCCAGCAGCTCTGGGGAGGCTAATGGCTACACCTTC
once	TRBV7-6	TRBJ2-6	-	CAASQSGANVLTF	TGTGCGGCTAGCCAGTCTGGGGCCAACGTCCTGACTTTC
-	TRBV7-8	TRBJ2-3	-	CASSLNSVDTQYF	TGTGCCAGCAGCTTAAACTCGGTTGATACGCAGTATTTT
-	TRBV5-1	TRBJ2-5	TRBD1	CASRAGGRETQYF	TGCGCCAGCAGGGCAGGGGGTCGGGAGACCCAGTACTTC
-	TRBV11-2	TRBJ1-4	-	CASRPQGTINEKLFF	TGTGCCAGCAGACCCCAGGGGACCATAAATGAAAAACTGTTTTTT
-	TRBV6-1	TRBJ1-1	-	CASKGTVNTEAFF	TGTGCCAGCAAAGGGACGGTGAACACTGAAGCTTTCTTT
-	TRBV7-8	TRBJ2-7	-	CASSSPDRRYEQYF	TGTGCCAGCAGCTCCCCGGACAGACGCTACGAGCAGTACTTC
-	TRBV7-6	TRBJ2-5	-	CASSPRAFQETQYF	TGTGCCAGCAGCCCCAGGGCTTTTCAAGAGACCCAGTACTTC
-	TRBV6-1	TRBJ2-5	TRBD1	CASSGDRGGFQETQYF	TGTGCCAGCAGTGGTGACAGGGGAGGATTTCAAGAGACCCAGTACTTC